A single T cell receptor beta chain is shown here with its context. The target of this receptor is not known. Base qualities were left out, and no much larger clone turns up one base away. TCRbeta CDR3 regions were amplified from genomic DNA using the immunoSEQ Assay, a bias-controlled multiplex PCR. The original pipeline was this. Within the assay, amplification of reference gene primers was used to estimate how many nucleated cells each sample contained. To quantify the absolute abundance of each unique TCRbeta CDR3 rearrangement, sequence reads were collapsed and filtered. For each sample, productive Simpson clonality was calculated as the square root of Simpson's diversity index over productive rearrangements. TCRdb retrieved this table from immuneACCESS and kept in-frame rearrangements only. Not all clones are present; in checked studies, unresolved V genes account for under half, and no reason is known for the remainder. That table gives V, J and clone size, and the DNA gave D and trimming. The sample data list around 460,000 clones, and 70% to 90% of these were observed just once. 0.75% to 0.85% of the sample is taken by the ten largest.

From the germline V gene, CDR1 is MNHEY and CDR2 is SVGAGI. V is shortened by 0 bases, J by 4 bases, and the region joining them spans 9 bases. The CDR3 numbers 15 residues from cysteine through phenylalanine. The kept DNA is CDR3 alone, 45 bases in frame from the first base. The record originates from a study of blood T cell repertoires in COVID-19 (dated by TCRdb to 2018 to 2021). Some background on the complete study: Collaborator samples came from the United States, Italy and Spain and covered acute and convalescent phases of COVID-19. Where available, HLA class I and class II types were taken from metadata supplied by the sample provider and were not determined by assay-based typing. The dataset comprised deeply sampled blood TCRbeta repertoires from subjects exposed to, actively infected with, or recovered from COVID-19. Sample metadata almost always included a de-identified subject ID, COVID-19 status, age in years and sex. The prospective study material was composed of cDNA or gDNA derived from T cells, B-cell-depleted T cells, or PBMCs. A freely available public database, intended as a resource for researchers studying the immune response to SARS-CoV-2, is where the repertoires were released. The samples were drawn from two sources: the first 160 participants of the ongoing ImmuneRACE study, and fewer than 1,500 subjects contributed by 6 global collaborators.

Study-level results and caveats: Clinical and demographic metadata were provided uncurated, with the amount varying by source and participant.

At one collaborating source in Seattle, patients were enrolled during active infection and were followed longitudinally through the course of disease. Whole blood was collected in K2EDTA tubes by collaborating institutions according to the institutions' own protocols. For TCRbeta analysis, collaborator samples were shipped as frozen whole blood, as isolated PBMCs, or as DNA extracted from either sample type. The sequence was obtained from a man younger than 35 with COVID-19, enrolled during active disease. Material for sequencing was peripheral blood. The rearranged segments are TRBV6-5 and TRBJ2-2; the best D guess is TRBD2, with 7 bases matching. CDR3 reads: CASSYSGGGTGELFF. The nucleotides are TGTGCCAGCAGTTACTCAGGGGGGGGCACCGGGGAGCTGTTTTTT.